The clone carrying this T cell receptor beta chain was counted at least ten times. Its specificity is not known. These data are taken from a study of T cell repertoires in cytomegalovirus infection. Study-wide context: Matching HLA type, along with CMV infection, was indicated by public TCR beta signatures.

TCRdb ran MiXCR on the reads and lists one entry per CDR3 protein. This sample has roughly 230,000 distinct CDR3 sequences, with over 9% found just once. The CDR3 spans 15 residues. The V gene's germline CDR1 is DFQATT and CDR2 SNEGSKA (reference sequence). Between the trimmed V and J ends, which lost 3 bases and 1 base, there was a span of 16 bases. Regarding the study as a whole: Cumulative public TCR beta family frequency identified carriers of CMV plus the relevant HLA. HLA-C-restricted, CMV-specific TCR beta clonotypes were dominant ex vivo.

V and J are TRBV20-1 and TRBJ2-7; the D gene is possibly TRBD1 (6 bases). The specimen sequenced was PBMCs. This receptor was identified in a human donor in good health (CMV status not recorded). Some clones in this sample may be carry-over from other donors' samples. CDR3 DNA sequence: TGCAGTGCTAGCCCACGTAAAGGGGGTTCCTACGAGCAGTACTTC. It specifies CSASPRKGGSYEQYF.